This TCR beta chain came from a study of technical replicates of blood from a few donors. Germline CDR1 is MNHEY and CDR2 is SMNVEV (reference sequence). The V end lost 5 bases, the J end lost 8 bases, and 17 bases lay between the germline ends. The CDR3 totals 14 residues. Sequenced by immunoSEQ multiplex PCR; TCRdb stores in-frame clones only, minus some. The sample has approximately 70,000 clones, roughly 92% seen once; the top ten hold approximately 0.36%. This receptor was taken from a human donor in good health. The sequenced material came from T cells isolated from PBMCs. This chain uses TRBV27 with TRBJ2-3; possible D gene TRBD1, 6 bases. CDR3 amino acids: CASSRNGGDSTQYF. DNA for the CDR3: TGTGCCAGCAGTAGAAATGGGGGCGATAGTACGCAGTATTTT.